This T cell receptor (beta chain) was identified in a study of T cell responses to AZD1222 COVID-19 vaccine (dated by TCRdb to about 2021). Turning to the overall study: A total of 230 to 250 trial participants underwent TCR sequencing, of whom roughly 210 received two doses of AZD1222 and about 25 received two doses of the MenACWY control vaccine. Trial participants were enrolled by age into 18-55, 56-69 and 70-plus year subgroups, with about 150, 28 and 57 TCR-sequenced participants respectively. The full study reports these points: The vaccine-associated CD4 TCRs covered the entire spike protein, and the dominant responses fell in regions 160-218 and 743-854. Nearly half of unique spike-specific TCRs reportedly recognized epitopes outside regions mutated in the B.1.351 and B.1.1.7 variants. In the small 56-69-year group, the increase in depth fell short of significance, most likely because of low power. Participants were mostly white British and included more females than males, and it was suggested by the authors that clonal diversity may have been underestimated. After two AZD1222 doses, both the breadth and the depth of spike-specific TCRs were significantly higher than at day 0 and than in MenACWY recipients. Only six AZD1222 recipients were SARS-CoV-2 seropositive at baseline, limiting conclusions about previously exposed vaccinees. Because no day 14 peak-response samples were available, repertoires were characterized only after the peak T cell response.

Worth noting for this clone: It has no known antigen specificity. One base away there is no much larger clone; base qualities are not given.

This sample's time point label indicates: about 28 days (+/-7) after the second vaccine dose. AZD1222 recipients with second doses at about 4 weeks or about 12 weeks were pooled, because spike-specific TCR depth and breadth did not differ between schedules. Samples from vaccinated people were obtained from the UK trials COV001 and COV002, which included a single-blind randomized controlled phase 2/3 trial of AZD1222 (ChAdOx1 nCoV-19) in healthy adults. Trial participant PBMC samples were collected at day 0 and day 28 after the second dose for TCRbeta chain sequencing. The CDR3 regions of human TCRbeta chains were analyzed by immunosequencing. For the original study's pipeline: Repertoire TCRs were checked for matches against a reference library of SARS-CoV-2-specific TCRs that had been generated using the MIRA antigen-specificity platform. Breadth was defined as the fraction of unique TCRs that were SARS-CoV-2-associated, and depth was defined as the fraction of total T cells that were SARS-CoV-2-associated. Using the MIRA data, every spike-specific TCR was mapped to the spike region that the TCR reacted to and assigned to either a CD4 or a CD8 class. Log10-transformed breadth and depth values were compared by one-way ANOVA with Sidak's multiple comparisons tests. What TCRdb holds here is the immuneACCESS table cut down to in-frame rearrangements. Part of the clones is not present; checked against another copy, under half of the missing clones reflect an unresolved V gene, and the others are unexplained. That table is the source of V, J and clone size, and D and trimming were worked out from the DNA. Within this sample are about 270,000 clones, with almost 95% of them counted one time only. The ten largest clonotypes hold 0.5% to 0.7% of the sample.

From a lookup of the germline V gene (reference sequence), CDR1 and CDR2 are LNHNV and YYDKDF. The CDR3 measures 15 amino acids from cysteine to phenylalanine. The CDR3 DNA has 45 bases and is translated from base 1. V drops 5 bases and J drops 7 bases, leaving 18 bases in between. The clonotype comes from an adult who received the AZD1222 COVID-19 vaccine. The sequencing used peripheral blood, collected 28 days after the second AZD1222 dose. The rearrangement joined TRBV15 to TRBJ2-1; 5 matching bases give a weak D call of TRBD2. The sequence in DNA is TGTGCCACCAGCGGAGGAGGATCCTTTGGGAATGAGCAGTTCTTC. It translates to CATSGGGSFGNEQFF.